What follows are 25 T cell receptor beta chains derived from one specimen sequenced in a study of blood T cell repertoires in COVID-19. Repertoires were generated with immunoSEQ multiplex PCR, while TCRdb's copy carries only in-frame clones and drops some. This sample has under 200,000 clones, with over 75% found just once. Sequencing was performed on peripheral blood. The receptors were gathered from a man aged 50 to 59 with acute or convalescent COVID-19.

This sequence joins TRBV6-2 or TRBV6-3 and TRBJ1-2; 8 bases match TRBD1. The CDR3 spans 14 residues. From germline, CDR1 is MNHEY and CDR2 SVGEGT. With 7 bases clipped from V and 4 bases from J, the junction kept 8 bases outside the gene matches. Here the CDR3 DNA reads TGTGCCAGCAACCCGAGGACAGGGCGCTATGGCTACACCTTC. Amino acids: CASNPRTGRYGYTF.

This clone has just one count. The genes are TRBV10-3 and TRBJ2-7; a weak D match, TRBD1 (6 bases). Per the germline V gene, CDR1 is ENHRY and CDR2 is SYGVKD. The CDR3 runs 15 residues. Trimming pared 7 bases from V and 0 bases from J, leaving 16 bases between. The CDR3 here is CAINNRDQFSYEQYV. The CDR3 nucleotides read TGTGCCATCAATAACAGGGACCAATTCTCCTACGAGCAGTACGTC.

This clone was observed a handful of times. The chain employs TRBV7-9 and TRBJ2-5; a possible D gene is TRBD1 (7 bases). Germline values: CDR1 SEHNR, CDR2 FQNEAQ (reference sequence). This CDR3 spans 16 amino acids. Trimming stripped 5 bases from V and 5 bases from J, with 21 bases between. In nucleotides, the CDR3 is TGTGCCAGCAGCCCACGGAGGGCAGCAGGGGGGGAGACCCAGTACTTC. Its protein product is CASSPRRAAGGETQYF.

CDR3 nucleotide sequence: TGTGCCAGCAGTACAGGGCCCGGAAACACCATATATTTT. Its translation: CASSTGPGNTIYF. The rearrangement joins TRBV28 to TRBJ1-3, with D possibly TRBD1 on 6 matching bases. This CDR3 has 13 amino acids. Per germline, CDR1 MDHEN and CDR2 SYDVKM. The V gene lost 5 bases and the J gene lost 4 bases, with 9 bases spanning the gap.

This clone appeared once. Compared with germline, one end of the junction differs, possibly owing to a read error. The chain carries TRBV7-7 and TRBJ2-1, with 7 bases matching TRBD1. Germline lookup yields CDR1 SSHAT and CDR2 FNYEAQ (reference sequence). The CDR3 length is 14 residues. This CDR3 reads CASSFSTGSSEQFF. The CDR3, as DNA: TGTGCTAGCAGCTTTTCGACAGGGTCGAGTGAGCAGTTCTTC.

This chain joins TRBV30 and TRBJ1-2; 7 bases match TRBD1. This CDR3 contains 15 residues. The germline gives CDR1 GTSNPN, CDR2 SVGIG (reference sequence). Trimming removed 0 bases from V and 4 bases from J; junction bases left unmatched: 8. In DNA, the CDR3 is TGTGCCTGGAGTGTAACGGGAGGGGGCGGCTATGGCTACACCTTC. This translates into CAWSVTGGGGYGYTF.

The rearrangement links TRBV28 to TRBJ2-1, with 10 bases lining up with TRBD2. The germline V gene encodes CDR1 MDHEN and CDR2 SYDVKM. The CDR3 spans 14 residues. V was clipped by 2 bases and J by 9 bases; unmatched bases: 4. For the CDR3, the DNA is TGTGCCAGCAGTTTACGCCTAGCGGGAGTTGAGCAGTTCTTC. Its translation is CASSLRLAGVEQFF.

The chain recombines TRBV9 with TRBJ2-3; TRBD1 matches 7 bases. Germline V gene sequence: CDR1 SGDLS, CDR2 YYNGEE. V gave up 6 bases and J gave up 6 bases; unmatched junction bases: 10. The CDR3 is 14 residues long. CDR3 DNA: TGTGCCAGCACGGTTGACAGGGCAAGGGATACGCAGTATTTT. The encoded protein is CASTVDRARDTQYF.

The CDR3 sequence: CASSLFTGSRNYGYTF. The CDR3 bases are TGCGCCAGCAGCTTGTTCACAGGGAGTAGAAACTATGGCTACACCTTC. This chain joins TRBV5-1 and TRBJ1-2; TRBD1 might be the D (6 bases). Per the germline V gene, CDR1 is SGHRS and CDR2 is YFSETQ. The CDR3 is made up of 16 amino acids. Trimming removed 1 base from V and 2 bases from J, with 15 bases in between.

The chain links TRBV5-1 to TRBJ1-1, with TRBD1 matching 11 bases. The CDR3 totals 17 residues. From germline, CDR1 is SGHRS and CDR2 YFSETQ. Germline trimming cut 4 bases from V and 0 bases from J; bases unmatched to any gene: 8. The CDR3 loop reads CASSRRTGGLVNTEAFF. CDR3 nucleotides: TGCGCCAGCAGCCGTCGGACAGGGGGCCTTGTGAACACTGAAGCTTTCTTT.

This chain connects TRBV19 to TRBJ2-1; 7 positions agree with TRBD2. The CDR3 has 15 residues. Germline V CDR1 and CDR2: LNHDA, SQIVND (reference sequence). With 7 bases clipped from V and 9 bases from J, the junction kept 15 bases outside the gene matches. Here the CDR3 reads CASTPWAGTTGEQFF. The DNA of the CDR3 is TGTGCCAGTACCCCCTGGGCCGGGACTACAGGTGAGCAGTTCTTC.

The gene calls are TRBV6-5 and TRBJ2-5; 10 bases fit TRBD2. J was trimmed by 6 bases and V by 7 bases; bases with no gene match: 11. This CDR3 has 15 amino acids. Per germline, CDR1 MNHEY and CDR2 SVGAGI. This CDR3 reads CASTNSQRGGQTQYF. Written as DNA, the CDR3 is TGTGCCAGCACCAACTCCCAGCGGGGGGGCCAGACCCAGTACTTC.

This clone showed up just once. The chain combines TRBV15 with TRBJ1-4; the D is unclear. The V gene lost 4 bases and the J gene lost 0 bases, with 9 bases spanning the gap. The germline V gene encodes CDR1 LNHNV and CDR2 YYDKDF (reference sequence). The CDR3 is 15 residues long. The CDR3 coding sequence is TGTGCCACCAGCACAGACCCTGCAACTAATGAAAAACTGTTTTTT. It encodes CATSTDPATNEKLFF.

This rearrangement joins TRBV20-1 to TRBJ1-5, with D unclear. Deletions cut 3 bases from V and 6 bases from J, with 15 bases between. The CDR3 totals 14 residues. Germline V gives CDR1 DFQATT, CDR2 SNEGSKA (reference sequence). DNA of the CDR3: TGCAGTGCTAGTTCGGGAGGGTTCGGTCAGCCCCAGCATTTT. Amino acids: CSASSGGFGQPQHF.

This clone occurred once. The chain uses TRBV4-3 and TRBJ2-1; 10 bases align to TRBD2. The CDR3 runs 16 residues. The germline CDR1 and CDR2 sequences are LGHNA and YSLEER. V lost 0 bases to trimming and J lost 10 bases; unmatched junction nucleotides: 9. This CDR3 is CASSQDKSGGAGEQFF. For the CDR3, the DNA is TGCGCCAGCAGCCAAGATAAGAGCGGGGGGGCCGGGGAGCAGTTCTTC.

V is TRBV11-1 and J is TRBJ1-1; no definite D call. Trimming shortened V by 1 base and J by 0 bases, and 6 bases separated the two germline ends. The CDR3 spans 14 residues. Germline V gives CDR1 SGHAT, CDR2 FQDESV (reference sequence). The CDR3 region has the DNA TGTGCCAGCAGCTTAGAGAACTTGAACACTGAAGCTTTCTTT. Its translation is CASSLENLNTEAFF.

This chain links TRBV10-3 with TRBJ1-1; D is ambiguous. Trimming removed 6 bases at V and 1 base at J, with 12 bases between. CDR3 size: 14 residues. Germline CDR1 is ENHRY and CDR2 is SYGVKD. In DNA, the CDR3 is TGTGCCATCAGGGGAGACTGGAAGAACACTGAAGCTTTCTTT. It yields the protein CAIRGDWKNTEAFF.

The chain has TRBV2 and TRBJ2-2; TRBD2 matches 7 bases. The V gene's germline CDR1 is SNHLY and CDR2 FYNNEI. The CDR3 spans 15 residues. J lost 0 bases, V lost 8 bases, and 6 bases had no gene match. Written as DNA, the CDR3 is TGTGCCAGCCGGCTAGCGGATGCGAACACCGGGGAGCTGTTTTTT. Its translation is CASRLADANTGELFF.

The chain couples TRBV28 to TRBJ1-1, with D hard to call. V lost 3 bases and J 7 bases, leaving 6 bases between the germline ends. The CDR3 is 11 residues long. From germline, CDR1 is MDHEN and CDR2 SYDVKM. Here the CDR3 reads CASSFKHEAFF. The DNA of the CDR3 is TGTGCCAGCAGTTTTAAGCATGAAGCTTTCTTT.

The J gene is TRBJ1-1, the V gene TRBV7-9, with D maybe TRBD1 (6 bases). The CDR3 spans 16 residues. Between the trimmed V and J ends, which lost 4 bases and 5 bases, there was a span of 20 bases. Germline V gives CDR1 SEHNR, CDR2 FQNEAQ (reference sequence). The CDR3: CASSSSNRAPFTEAFF. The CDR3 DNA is TGTGCCAGCAGCTCTAGTAACAGGGCCCCCTTTACTGAAGCTTTCTTT. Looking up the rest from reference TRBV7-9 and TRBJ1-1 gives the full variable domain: DTGVSQNPRHKITKRGQNVTFRCDPISEHNRLYWYRQTLGQGPEFLTYFQNEAQLEKSRLLSDRFSAERPKGSFSTLEIQRTEQGDSAMYLCASSSSNRAPFTEAFFGQGTRLTVV.

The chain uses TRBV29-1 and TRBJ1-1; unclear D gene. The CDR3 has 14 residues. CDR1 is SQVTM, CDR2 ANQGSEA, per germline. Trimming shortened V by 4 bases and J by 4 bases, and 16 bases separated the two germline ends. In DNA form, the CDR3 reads TGCAGCGTTGGCGGGGAAACGGGCGTCACTGAAGCTTTCTTT. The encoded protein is CSVGGETGVTEAFF.

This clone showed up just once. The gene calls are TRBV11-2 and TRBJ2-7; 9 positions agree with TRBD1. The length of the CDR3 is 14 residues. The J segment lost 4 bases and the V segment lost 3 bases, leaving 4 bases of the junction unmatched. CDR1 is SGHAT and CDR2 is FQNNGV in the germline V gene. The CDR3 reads CASSFPGQGYEQYF. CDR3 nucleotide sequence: TGTGCCAGCAGCTTTCCGGGACAGGGTTACGAGCAGTACTTC. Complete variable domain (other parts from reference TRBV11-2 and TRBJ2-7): EAGVAQSPRYKIIEKRQSVAFWCNPISGHATLYWYQQILGQGPKLLIQFQNNGVVDDSQLPKDRFSAERLKGVDSTLKIQPAKLEDSAVYLCASSFPGQGYEQYFGPGTRLTVT.

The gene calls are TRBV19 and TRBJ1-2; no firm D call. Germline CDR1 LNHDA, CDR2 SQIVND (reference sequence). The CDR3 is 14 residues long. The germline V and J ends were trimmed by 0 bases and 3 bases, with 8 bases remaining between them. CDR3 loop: CASSIEAGYYGYTF. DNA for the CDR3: TGTGCCAGTAGTATAGAAGCGGGCTACTATGGCTACACCTTC.

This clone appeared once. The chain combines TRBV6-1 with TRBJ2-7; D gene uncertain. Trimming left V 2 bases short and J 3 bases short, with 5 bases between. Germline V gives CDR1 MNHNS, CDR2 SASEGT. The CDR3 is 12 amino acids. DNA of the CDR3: TGTGCCAGCAGTGAAAGAGTCTACGAGCAGTACGTC. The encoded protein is CASSERVYEQYV.

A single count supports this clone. CDR3 nucleotide sequence: TGTGCCAGCAGTTTCAGGGGGACAGTGTATGAAAAACTGTTTTTT. Encoded protein: CASSFRGTVYEKLFF. This rearrangement joins TRBV28 to TRBJ1-4; 7 bases are a match to TRBD1. The germline gives CDR1 MDHEN, CDR2 SYDVKM. Trimming removed 3 bases from V and 6 bases from J; junction bases left unmatched: 7. The CDR3 has 15 residues.